The entry below gives a single T cell receptor (beta chain) sequence along with its context. Antigen specificity is unknown. This sample is drawn from a study of OX40 agonist ivuxolimab in advanced cancers. Findings and caveats of the study: Fewer expanded clones were found on average in CD4+ than in CD8+ T cells. Doses of 0.1 to 3.0 mg/kg were accompanied by clonal expansion of CD4+ and CD8+ blood T cells by week 6.

Sequencing used immunoSEQ multiplex PCR; TCRdb keeps in-frame clones, though not all of them. The repertoire has tens of thousands of clones, roughly 89% of them found once; the top ten carry under 6%. Cycle 7 day 1, cycle 4 day 1, and baseline were the timepoints at which blood was sampled. This receptor was obtained from an adult with an advanced solid tumor such as melanoma, head and neck, liver or kidney cancer. This specimen was CD4+ or CD8+ T cells sorted from blood, taken in a trial of the OX40 agonist ivuxolimab.

The CDR3 here is CASHRAGGPYEQYF. The CDR3 nucleotides read TGTGCCTCCCACCGGGCCGGGGGCCCCTACGAGCAGTACTTC. The chain has TRBV28 and TRBJ2-7, with D perhaps being TRBD1 or TRBD2 (6 bases each). The ends were cut back, 11 bases at V and 2 bases at J, with 19 bases in the middle. The CDR3 is made up of 14 amino acids. Germline CDR1 reads MDHEN; CDR2 reads SYDVKM.